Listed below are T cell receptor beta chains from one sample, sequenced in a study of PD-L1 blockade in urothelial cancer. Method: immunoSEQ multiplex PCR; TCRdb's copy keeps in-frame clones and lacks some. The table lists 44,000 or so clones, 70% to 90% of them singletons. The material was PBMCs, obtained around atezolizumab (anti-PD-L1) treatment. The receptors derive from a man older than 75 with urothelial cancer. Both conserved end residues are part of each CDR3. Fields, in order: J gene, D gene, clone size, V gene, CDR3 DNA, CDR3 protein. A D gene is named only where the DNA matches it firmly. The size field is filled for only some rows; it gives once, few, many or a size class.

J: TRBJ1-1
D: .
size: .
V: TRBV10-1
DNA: TGCGCCAGCAGTGGATCTCAGGCAGGGCGGAACACTGAAGCTTTCTTT
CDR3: CASSGSQAGRNTEAFF

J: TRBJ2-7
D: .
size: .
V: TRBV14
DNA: TGTGCCAGCAGCCAAGGGGCAGGGGTCGGGCAGTACTTC
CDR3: CASSQGAGVGQYF

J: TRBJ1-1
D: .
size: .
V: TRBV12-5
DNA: TGTGCTAGTGCCCTAGGGAGGAACACTGAAGCTTTCTTT
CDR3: CASALGRNTEAFF

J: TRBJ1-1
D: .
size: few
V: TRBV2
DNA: TGTGCCAGCAGTGAGGGAGCGAACACTGAAGCTTTCTTT
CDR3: CASSEGANTEAFF

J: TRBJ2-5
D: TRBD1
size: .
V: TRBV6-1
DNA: TGTGCCAGCAGTGGGACAGGGGGCGAGACCCAGTACTTC
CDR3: CASSGTGGETQYF

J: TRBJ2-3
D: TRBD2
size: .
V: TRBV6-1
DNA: TGTGCCAGTGTGTTAGCGGGAGGCACAGATACGCAGTATTTT
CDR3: CASVLAGGTDTQYF

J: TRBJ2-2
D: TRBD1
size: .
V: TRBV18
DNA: TGTGCCAGCTCCCTGGGACAGGGGAACACCGGGGAGCTGTTTTTT
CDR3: CASSLGQGNTGELFF

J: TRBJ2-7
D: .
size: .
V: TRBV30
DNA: TGTGCCTGGAGTGTCGGGGTCGCCAGCTCCTACGAGCAGTACTTT
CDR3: CAWSVGVASSYEQYF

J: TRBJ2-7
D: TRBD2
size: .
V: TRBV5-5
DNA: TGTGCCAGCAGCTTGGCGGGACTAAGCTACGAGCAGTACTTC
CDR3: CASSLAGLSYEQYF

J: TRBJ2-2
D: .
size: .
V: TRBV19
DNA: TGTGCCAGTAAAATGGACACGAACACCGGGGAGCTGTTTTTT
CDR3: CASKMDTNTGELFF

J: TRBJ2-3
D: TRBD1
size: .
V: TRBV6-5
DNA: TGTGCCAGCACCGATTCAGGGGGATACACAGATACGCAGTATTTT
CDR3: CASTDSGGYTDTQYF

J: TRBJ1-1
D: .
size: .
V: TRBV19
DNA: TGTGCCAGTACGGGGGATGGTGCCACTGAAGCTTTCTTT
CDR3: CASTGDGATEAFF

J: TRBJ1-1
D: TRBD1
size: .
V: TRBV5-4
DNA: TGTGCCAGCAGCTTCCGGACAGGGCGAAACGCTGAAGCTTTCTTT
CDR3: CASSFRTGRNAEAFF

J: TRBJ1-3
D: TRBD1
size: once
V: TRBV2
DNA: TGTGCCAGCAGACTCACTACCGGGACAGGGGGGTCCAACACCATATATTTT
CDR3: CASRLTTGTGGSNTIYF

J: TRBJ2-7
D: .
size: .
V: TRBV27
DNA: TGTGCCACCCAAAGGGGTGGGGAACACTACGAGCAGTACTTC
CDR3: CATQRGGEHYEQYF

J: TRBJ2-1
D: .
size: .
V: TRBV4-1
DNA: TGCGCCAGCAGCCAAGTAGTTCTCCGTTACAATGAGCAGTTCTTC
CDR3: CASSQVVLRYNEQFF

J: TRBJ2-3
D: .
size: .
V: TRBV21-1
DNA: TGTGCCAGCAGCGGCGGGGGGAGGGGATCAGGCACAGATACGCAGTATTTT
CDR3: CASSGGGRGSGTDTQYF

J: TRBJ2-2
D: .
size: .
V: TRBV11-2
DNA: TGTGCCAGCAGCTTAGAACCGGGATCCGGGGAGCTGTTTTTT
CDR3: CASSLEPGSGELFF

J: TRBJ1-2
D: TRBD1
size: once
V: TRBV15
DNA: TGTGCCACCAGCAGCGACAGGGGGAGTGGGTATGGCTACACCTTC
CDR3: CATSSDRGSGYGYTF

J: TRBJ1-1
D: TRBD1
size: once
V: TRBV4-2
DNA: TGTGCCAGCAGCCAAGAAGACAGGGGTAACACTGAAGCTTTCTTT
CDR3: CASSQEDRGNTEAFF

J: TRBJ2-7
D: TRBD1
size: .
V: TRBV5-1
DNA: TGCGCCAGCAGCGCTGGGACAGGGCCCTACGAGCAGTACTTC
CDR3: CASSAGTGPYEQYF

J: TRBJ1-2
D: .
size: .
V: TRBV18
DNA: TGTGCCAGCTCTGGGGACACAGCCGTAAACTATGGCTACACCTTC
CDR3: CASSGDTAVNYGYTF

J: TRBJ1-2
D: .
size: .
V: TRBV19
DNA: TGTGCCAGTAGTATTACTCTCCGGGGAGGCGGCTACACCTTC
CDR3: CASSITLRGGGYTF

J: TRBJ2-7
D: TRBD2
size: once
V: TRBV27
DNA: TGTGCCAGCTTACCTGGGACTAGCGGGAGCTACGAGCAGTACTTC
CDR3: CASLPGTSGSYEQYF

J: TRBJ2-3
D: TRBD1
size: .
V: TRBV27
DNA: TGTGCCAGCACCGGGACAGGGACATGGTTTAGGACAGATACGCAGTATTTT
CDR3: CASTGTGTWFRTDTQYF

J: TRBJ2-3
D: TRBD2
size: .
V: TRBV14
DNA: TGTGCCAGCAGCCAAGTGGGCGGGAGGATCTCAGATACGCAGTATTTT
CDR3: CASSQVGGRISDTQYF

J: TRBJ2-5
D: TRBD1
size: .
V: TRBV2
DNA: TGTGCCAGCACCCCTGGTAGGGGGCAAGGAGCCGAGACCCAGTACTTC
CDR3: CASTPGRGQGAETQYF

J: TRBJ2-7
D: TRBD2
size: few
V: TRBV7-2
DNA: TGTGCCAGCAGCCCATTAGCGGGAGGGCCCTACGAGCAGTACTTC
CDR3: CASSPLAGGPYEQYF

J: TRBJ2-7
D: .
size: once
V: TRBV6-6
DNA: TGTGCCAGCATCGTAGGAGGCGGGACAGATGCCTACGAGCAGTACTTC
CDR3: CASIVGGGTDAYEQYF

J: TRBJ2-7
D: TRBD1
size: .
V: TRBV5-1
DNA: TGCGCCAGCAGCTTATCGGACAGGACATCCTACGAGCAGTACTTC
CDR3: CASSLSDRTSYEQYF

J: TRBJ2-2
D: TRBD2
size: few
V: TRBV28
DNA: TGTGCCAGCAGCCCCGGGCTAGCGGGCACCGGGGAGCTGTTTTTT
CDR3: CASSPGLAGTGELFF

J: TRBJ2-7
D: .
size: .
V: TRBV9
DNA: TGTGCCAGCAGCGAGAGAGGTAGCCCCTACGAGCAGTACTTC
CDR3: CASSERGSPYEQYF

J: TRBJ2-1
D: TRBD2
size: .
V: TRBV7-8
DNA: TGTGCCAGCAGCTTCGCTGGCGGGAGCGGTGAGCAGTTCTTC
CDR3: CASSFAGGSGEQFF

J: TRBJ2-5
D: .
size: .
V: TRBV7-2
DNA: TGTGCCAGCAATCAGGGATCCCAAGAGACCCAGTACTTC
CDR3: CASNQGSQETQYF

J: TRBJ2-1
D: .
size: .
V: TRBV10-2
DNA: TGCGCCAGCAGAACCGGGTTAATCTCCAATGAGCAGTTCTTC
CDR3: CASRTGLISNEQFF

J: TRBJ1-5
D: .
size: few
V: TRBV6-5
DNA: TGTGCCAGCACTAGCAGGCTCAATCAGCCCCAGCATTTT
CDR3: CASTSRLNQPQHF

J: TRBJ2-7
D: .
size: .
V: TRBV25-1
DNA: TGTGCCAGCAGACTAGCAGGATCCTACGAGCAGTACTTC
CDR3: CASRLAGSYEQYF

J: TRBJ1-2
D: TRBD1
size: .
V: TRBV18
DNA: TGTGCCAGCTCACCACGGAATGCAGGACAGGGGTCTAACTATGGCTACACCTTC
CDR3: CASSPRNAGQGSNYGYTF

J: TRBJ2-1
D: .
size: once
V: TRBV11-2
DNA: TGTGCCAGCTCAGGGTGGGCCTACAATGAGCAGTTCTTC
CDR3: CASSGWAYNEQFF

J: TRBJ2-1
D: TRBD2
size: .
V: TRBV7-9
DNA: TGTGCCAGCAGCCGGATCGGGACTAGCGGGAGTGATGAGCAGTTCTTC
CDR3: CASSRIGTSGSDEQFF

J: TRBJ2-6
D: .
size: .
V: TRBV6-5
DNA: TGTGCCAGCGCATCAGGCTCTGGGGCCAACGTCCTGACTTTC
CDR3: CASASGSGANVLTF

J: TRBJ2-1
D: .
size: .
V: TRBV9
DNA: TGTGCCAGCAGCAGGGGACATGGGGTAGCGTATGAGCAGTTCTTC
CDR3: CASSRGHGVAYEQFF

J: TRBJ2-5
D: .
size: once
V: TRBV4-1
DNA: TGCGCCAGCAGCCACACAGGGCTTCAAGAGACCCAGTACTTC
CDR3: CASSHTGLQETQYF

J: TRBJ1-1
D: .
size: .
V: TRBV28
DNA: TGTGCCAGCAGACCGGGACACCCGAACACTGAAGCTTTCTTT
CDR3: CASRPGHPNTEAFF

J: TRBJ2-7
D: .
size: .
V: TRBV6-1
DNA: TGTGCCAGCAGGAACACCCCTCAGGCCCCCGAGCAGTACTTC
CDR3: CASRNTPQAPEQYF

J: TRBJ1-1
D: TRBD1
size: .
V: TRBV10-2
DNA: TGCGCCAGCAGTGTACAGGGGGTCGGGACTGAAGCTTTCTTT
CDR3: CASSVQGVGTEAFF

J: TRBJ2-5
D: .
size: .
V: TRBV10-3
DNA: TGTGCCATCAGTGACTCCGATCGGCAAGAGACCCAGTACTTC
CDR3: CAISDSDRQETQYF

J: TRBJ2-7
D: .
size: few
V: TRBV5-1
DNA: TGCGCCAGCTCAAAAGCGTCCGGTCGCGGGGTCTACGAGCAGTACTTC
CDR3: CASSKASGRGVYEQYF

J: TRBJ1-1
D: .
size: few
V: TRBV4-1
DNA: TGCGCCAGCAGCCAAGCACTAGGCGGGGGTCGTACTGAAGCTTTCTTT
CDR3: CASSQALGGGRTEAFF

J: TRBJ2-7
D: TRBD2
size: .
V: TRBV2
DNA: TGTGCCACCACCCTCTTCCGGGAGGGCGAGCAGTACTTC
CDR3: CATTLFREGEQYF

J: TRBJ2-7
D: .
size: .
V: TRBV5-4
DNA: TGTGCCAGCAGCTTGGGGCTAGCGAGTGGGTCCTACGAGCAGTACTTC
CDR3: CASSLGLASGSYEQYF

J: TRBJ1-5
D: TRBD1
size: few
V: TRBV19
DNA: TGTGCCAGTAGTATAGGACAGGGCAGCAATCAGCCCCAGCATTTT
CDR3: CASSIGQGSNQPQHF

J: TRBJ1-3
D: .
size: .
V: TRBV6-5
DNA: TGTGCCAGCACCTCGGGGGGCTTAACTGGAAACACCATATATTTT
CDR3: CASTSGGLTGNTIYF

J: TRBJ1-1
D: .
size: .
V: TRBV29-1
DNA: TGCAGCGCCGCACAGGGAAGCACTGAAGCTTTCTTT
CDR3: CSAAQGSTEAFF

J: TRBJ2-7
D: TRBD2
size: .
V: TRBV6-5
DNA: TGTGCCCGACCCGGGGGGTTCGAGCAGTACTTC
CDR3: CARPGGFEQYF